These 25 T cell receptor beta chains were sequenced from one sample in a study of technical replicates of blood from a handful of donors. Sequenced by immunoSEQ multiplex PCR; TCRdb stores in-frame clones only, minus some. The sample lists 55,000 to 75,000 clones, roughly 94% occurring once. Specimen: PBMCs. The receptors come from a human donor in good health. Some clones in this sample may be carry-over from other donors' samples.

The CDR3 protein is CASSQDGNGYTF. The CDR3 coding sequence is TGTGCCAGCAGCCAAGACGGGAATGGCTACACCTTC. The chain links TRBV4-2 to TRBJ1-2, with D unresolved. CDR3 length equals 12 residues. Deletions cut 0 bases from V and 6 bases from J, with 5 bases between. From germline, CDR1 is LGHNA and CDR2 YNFKEQ.

The rearrangement uses TRBV6-6 and TRBJ2-1, with D perhaps TRBD2 (5 bases). The V end lost 0 bases, the J end lost 9 bases, and 6 bases lay between the germline ends. Germline lookup yields CDR1 MNHNY and CDR2 SVGAGI (reference sequence). CDR3 size: 12 residues. The CDR3, as DNA: TGTGCCAGCAGTTACTCTGGGAGTGAGCAGTTCTTC. This encodes CASSYSGSEQFF.

V is TRBV29-1 and J is TRBJ2-7, with 7 positions matching TRBD1. Trimming removed 6 bases from V and 0 bases from J; junction bases left unmatched: 5. The CDR3 loop spans 13 amino acids. CDR1 SQVTM and CDR2 ANQGSEA come from the germline V gene. The DNA for the CDR3 is TGCAGCGTCGAGAGGGACAGCTCCTACGAGCAGTACTTC. Residues: CSVERDSSYEQYF.

The CDR3 protein is CAWSPHPAGRSYNEQFF. Here the CDR3 DNA reads TGTGCCTGGAGTCCCCACCCCGCGGGAAGAAGCTACAATGAGCAGTTCTTC. V and J are TRBV30 and TRBJ2-1; the D gene is possibly TRBD2 (6 bases). The germline V gene has CDR1 GTSNPN and CDR2 SVGIG (reference sequence). The V and J ends lost 2 bases and 3 bases respectively, with 20 bases between them. CDR3 size: 17 residues.

The chain recombines TRBV7-9 with TRBJ2-7, with D maybe TRBD1 (6 bases). The CDR3 consists of 12 residues. The V end lost 5 bases, the J end lost 7 bases, and 12 bases lay between the germline ends. Germline-derived CDR1 and CDR2 are SEHNR and FQNEAQ (reference sequence). Here the CDR3 reads CASSVQGGEQYF. The CDR3 DNA reads as TGTGCCAGCAGCGTACAGGGCGGGGAGCAGTACTTC.

The V call is TRBV18, the J call TRBJ1-4, with TRBD1 as a possible D gene (6 bases). CDR1 is KGHSH and CDR2 is LQKENI in the germline V gene. Trimming cost V 2 bases and J 3 bases, with 19 bases left between them. The CDR3 consists of 18 residues. The CDR3 is CASSPTGRTPGANEKLFF. CDR3 sequence (DNA): TGTGCCAGCTCACCAACAGGACGGACACCAGGGGCTAATGAAAAACTGTTTTTT.

V is TRBV18 and J is TRBJ2-6, with D perhaps TRBD1 (5 bases). Germline assignment: CDR1 KGHSH and CDR2 LQKENI. The CDR3 sequence is 18 residues long. V lost 2 bases to trimming and J lost 4 bases, with 18 bases between them. DNA for the CDR3: TGTGCCAGCTCACCATCGACAGCCAGCTTGTCGGGGGCCAACGTCCTGACTTTC. Protein: CASSPSTASLSGANVLTF.

The CDR3 sequence: CASRSSGGSYNEQFF. As DNA, the CDR3 is TGTGCCAGCAGGTCTAGCGGGGGCTCCTACAATGAGCAGTTCTTC. This chain connects TRBV7-3 to TRBJ2-1, with TRBD2 matching 10 bases. The CDR3 sequence is 15 residues long. With V trimmed by 6 bases and J by 0 bases, 2 bases remained unmatched. Per the germline V gene, CDR1 is SGHTA and CDR2 is FQGTGA.

The chain links TRBV7-8 to TRBJ2-5, with 12 bases lining up with TRBD2. V lost 5 bases, J lost 5 bases, and 18 bases stayed unmatched. CDR3 length: 19 residues. The germline V gene has CDR1 SGHVS and CDR2 FQNEAQ. The CDR3 reads CASSLGPTQLAGGRETQYF. In nucleotides, the CDR3 is TGTGCCAGCAGCCTAGGCCCCACTCAACTAGCGGGGGGCCGGGAGACCCAGTACTTC.

This clone occurred once. This chain joins TRBV18 and TRBJ2-7; TRBD1 matches at 8 bases. The CDR3 runs to 12 residues. The germline V gene has CDR1 KGHSH and CDR2 LQKENI. J lost 6 bases, V lost 3 bases, and 1 base had no gene match. CDR3 sequence reads: CASSPDRGEQYF. Written as DNA, the CDR3 is TGTGCCAGCTCACCTGACAGGGGCGAGCAGTACTTC.

With respect to this clone: Germline is not matched at one junction end, which may reflect a read error. CDR3 amino acids: CASSQGQAKRDGYTF. CDR3 coding DNA: TGCGCCAGCAGTCAAGGACAGGCTAAACGGGATGGCTACACCTTC. The chain uses TRBV4-1 and TRBJ1-2; 7 positions agree with TRBD1. Germline-derived CDR1 and CDR2 are MGHRA and YSYEKL. CDR3 length: 15 amino acids.

CDR3 nucleotides: TGTGCCAGCAGTTGGGGGGGGGCAGATGGCATTCAGTACTTC. Residues: CASSWGGADGIQYF. The gene calls are TRBV7-9 and TRBJ2-4; maybe TRBD2 (7 bases). Germline lookup yields CDR1 SEHNR and CDR2 FQNEAQ (reference sequence). The V gene lost 6 bases and the J gene lost 9 bases, with 18 bases spanning the gap. This CDR3 comprises 14 residues.

The gene calls are TRBV25-1 and TRBJ1-2; no firm D call. There are 12 residues in the CDR3. Trimming pared 3 bases from V and 3 bases from J, leaving 5 bases between. Germline V gene lookup returns CDR1 MGHDK and CDR2 SYGVNS. The CDR3 DNA follows: TGTGCCAGCAGTGAGGCCGACTATGGCTACACCTTC. Amino acids: CASSEADYGYTF.

The chain joins TRBV19 to TRBJ2-7; 7 bases align to TRBD2. Per germline, CDR1 LNHDA and CDR2 SQIVND (reference sequence). After removal of 8 bases from V and 5 bases from J, the junction contained 9 bases not matched to a gene. The CDR3 has 13 residues. CDR3 in DNA: TGTGCCAGTCGCGGGGAGGGCTGGGACGAGCAGTACTTC. It encodes CASRGEGWDEQYF.

Only a few counts were recorded for this clone. J is TRBJ2-1 and V is TRBV11-2; TRBD2 agrees at 8 bases. J lost 9 bases, V lost 5 bases, and 12 bases had no gene match. The CDR3 extends over 15 amino acids. The germline CDR1 and CDR2 sequences are SGHAT and FQNNGV. The CDR3 DNA reads as TGTGCCAGCAGCCCACTAGCGGTTGGGAGCGGTGAGCAGTTCTTC. Residues: CASSPLAVGSGEQFF.

The chain combines TRBV4-3 with TRBJ1-5; 9 bases fit TRBD1. The CDR3 is 17 amino acids. Per germline, CDR1 LGHNA and CDR2 YSLEER. V shed 0 bases and J 5 bases; nucleotides not matched to a gene: 8. The CDR3 DNA reads TGCGCCAGCAGCCAAGAGTTACAGGGGGCCCAGGATCAGCCCCAGCATTTT. It specifies CASSQELQGAQDQPQHF.

The chain recombines TRBV20-1 with TRBJ2-7, with unresolved D. Looked up from germline, CDR1 is DFQATT and CDR2 is SNEGSKA (reference sequence). The V end was cut by 0 bases, the J end by 4 bases, with 4 bases between. The CDR3 consists of 11 residues. The CDR3 loop reads CSARDPYEQYF. DNA for the CDR3: TGCAGTGCTAGAGACCCATACGAGCAGTACTTC.

DNA of the CDR3: TGTGCCAGCAGCGTAGTGGGTAGCGGGGGTATAGAGACCCAGTACTTC. Encoded protein: CASSVVGSGGIETQYF. The gene calls are TRBV9 and TRBJ2-5, with 9 bases aligning to TRBD2. The CDR3 totals 16 residues. V gave up 0 bases and J gave up 4 bases; unmatched junction bases: 7. The germline CDR1 and CDR2 sequences are SGDLS and YYNGEE.

This chain links TRBV7-2 with TRBJ2-7; possible D gene TRBD2, 6 bases. The CDR3 consists of 16 residues. Trimming removed 2 bases at V and 2 bases at J, with 16 bases between. CDR1 is SGHTA, CDR2 FQGNSA, per germline. In nucleotides, the CDR3 is TGTGCCAGCAGCTTATATTCCGGCGGGACCACCTACGAGCAGTACTTC. It specifies CASSLYSGGTTYEQYF.

The DNA for the CDR3 is TGTGCCAGCAGTGACGACAGGGCGAACACCGGGGAGCTGTTTTTT. Amino acids: CASSDDRANTGELFF. This chain links TRBV2 with TRBJ2-2; TRBD1 aligns across 7 bases. J gave up 0 bases and V 3 bases, and 1 base lay outside the gene matches. The CDR3 length is 15 residues. Germline CDR1 and CDR2: SNHLY and FYNNEI.

This chain uses TRBV11-2 with TRBJ2-2, with D perhaps TRBD2 (5 bases). The CDR3 runs to 17 residues. The V gene lost 1 base and the J gene lost 5 bases, with 17 bases spanning the gap. Germline V gives CDR1 SGHAT, CDR2 FQNNGV. The CDR3 reads CASSLVGVERRTGELFF. The DNA for the CDR3 is TGTGCCAGCAGCTTAGTCGGGGTAGAACGGCGGACCGGGGAGCTGTTTTTT.

The chain employs TRBV5-1 and TRBJ1-6; possible D gene TRBD1, 6 bases. Trimming pared 6 bases from V and 3 bases from J, leaving 13 bases between. The germline gives CDR1 SGHRS, CDR2 YFSETQ. The CDR3 has 15 residues. The CDR3 sequence is CASTEQGHYNSPLHF. Written as DNA, the CDR3 is TGCGCCAGCACCGAACAGGGTCACTATAATTCACCCCTCCACTTT. The whole variable domain, filled in from reference TRBV5-1 and TRBJ1-6, reads KAGVTQTPRYLIKTRGQQVTLSCSPISGHRSVSWYQQTPGQGLQFLFEYFSETQRNKGNFPGRFSGRQFSNSRSEMNVSTLELGDSALYLCASTEQGHYNSPLHFGNGTRLTVT.

This chain uses TRBV12-5 with TRBJ2-3, with D perhaps TRBD1 (6 bases). The V end lost 8 bases, the J end lost 5 bases, and 14 bases lay between the germline ends. Germline-derived CDR1 and CDR2 are LGHNT and FRNRAP. The CDR3 consists of 13 residues. Written as DNA, the CDR3 is TGTGCTAGTCAGGCGGGCAGGGGAGATACGCAGTATTTT. Protein: CASQAGRGDTQYF.

This sequence joins TRBV5-1 and TRBJ2-3, with a weak D call TRBD2 (5 bases). Trimming shortened V by 2 bases and J by 4 bases, and 14 bases separated the two germline ends. CDR1 is SGHRS, CDR2 YFSETQ, per germline. This CDR3 is 15 amino acids long. This CDR3 reads CASSLGLAFSDTQYF. CDR3 sequence (DNA): TGCGCCAGCAGCTTAGGCCTAGCCTTTTCAGATACGCAGTATTTT.

This chain uses TRBV11-2 with TRBJ2-3, with a tentative D call TRBD2 (9 bases). The CDR3 consists of 16 residues. The V end was cut by 5 bases, the J end by 4 bases, with 19 bases between. Germline CDR1 reads SGHAT; CDR2 reads FQNNGV. CDR3: CASSILAGQVPDTQYF. The CDR3 DNA reads TGTGCCAGCAGCATTCTAGCGGGACAGGTGCCAGATACGCAGTATTTT.